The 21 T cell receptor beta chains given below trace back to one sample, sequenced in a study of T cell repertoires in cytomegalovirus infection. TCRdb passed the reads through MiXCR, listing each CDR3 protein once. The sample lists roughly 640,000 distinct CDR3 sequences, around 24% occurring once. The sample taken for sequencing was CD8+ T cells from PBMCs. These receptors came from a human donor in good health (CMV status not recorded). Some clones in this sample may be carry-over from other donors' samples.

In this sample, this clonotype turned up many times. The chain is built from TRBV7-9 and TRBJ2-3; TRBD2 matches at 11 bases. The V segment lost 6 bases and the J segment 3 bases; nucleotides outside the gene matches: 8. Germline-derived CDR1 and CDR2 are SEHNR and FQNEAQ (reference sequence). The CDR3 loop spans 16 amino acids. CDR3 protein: CASRATSGGWTDTQYF. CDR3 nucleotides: TGTGCCAGCAGAGCCACTAGCGGGGGATGGACAGATACGCAGTATTTT.

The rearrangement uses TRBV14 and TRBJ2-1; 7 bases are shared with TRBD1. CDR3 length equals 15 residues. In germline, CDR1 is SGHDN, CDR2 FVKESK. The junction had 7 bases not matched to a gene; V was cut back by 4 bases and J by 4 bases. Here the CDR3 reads CASSLRGTDYNEQFF. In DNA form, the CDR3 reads TGTGCCAGCAGCCTAAGAGGGACAGATTACAATGAGCAGTTCTTC.

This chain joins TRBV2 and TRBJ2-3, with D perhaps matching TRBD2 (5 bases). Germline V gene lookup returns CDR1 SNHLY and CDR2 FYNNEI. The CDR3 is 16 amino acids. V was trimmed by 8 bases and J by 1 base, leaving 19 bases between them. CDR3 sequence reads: CASGYEEEAGTDTQYF. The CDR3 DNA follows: TGTGCCAGCGGGTATGAGGAGGAGGCGGGCACAGATACGCAGTATTTT.

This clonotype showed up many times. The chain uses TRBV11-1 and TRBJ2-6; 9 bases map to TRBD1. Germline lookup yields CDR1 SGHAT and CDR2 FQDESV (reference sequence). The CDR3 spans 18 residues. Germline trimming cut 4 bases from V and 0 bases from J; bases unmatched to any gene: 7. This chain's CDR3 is CASSSLGTGPSGANVLTF. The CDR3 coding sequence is TGTGCCAGCAGCTCACTCGGGACAGGGCCCTCTGGGGCCAACGTCCTGACTTTC.

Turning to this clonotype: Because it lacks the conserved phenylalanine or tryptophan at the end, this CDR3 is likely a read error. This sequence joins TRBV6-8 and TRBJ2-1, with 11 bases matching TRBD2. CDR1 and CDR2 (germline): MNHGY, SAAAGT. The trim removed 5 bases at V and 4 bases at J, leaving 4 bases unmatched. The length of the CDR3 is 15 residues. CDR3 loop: CASSASGGLYNEQFS. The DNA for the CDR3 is TGTGCCAGCAGTGCTAGCGGGGGGTTATACAATGAGCAGTTCTCC.

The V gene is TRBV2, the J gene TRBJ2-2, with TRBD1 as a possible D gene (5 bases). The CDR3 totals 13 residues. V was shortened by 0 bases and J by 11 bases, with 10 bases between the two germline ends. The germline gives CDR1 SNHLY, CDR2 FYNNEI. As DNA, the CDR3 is TGTGCCAGCAGTGAAGCGTGGACAAATGAGCTGTTTTTT. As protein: CASSEAWTNELFF.

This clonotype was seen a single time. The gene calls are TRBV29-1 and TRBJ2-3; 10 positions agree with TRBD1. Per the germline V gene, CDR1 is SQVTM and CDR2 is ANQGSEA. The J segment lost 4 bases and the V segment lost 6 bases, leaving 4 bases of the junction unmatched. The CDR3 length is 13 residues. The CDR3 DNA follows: TGCAGCGTGTGGACAGGGGGTGCAGATACGCAGTATTTT. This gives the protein CSVWTGGADTQYF.

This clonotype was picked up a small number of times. This CDR3 reads CSMTLGQGAYTGELFF. The CDR3, as DNA: TGCAGCATGACCCTGGGACAGGGGGCCTACACCGGGGAGCTGTTTTTT. The chain couples TRBV29-1 to TRBJ2-2; TRBD1 matches 12 bases. The V gene end was trimmed by 8 bases and the J gene end by 3 bases; junction bases not matched to a gene: 10. The germline gives CDR1 SQVTM, CDR2 ANQGSEA. The CDR3 runs to 16 residues.

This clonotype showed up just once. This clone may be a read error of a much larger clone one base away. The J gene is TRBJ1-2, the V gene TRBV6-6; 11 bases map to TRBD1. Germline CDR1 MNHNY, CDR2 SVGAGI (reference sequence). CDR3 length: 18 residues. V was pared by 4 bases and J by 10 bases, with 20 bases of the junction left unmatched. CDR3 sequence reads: CASSWRYPPRTGGDDYTF. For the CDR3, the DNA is TGTGCCAGCAGTTGGAGGTATCCTCCCAGGACAGGGGGCGACGACTACACCTTC.

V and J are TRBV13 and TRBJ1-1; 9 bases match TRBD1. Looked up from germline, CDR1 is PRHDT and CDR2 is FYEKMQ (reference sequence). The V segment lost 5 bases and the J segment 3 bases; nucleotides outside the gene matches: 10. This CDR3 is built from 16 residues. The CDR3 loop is CASSPNRWTGDTEAFF. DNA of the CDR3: TGTGCCAGCAGCCCCAACCGCTGGACAGGGGACACTGAAGCTTTCTTT.

The CDR3 DNA is TGTGCCACCTCCCCAGAGGGGGCCGAGCAGTACTTC. Its translation is CATSPEGAEQYF. The chain uses TRBV19 and TRBJ2-7, with 7 bases that match TRBD1. The length of the CDR3 is 12 residues. Germline V gene lookup returns CDR1 LNHDA and CDR2 SQIVND (reference sequence). J was trimmed by 6 bases and V by 10 bases; bases with no gene match: 9.

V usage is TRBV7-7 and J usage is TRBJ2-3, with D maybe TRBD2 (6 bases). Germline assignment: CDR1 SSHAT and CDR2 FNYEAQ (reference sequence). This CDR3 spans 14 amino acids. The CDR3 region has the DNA TGTGCTAGCGGCTTGTATCCTAGCACAGATACGCAGTATTTT. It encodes CASGLYPSTDTQYF.

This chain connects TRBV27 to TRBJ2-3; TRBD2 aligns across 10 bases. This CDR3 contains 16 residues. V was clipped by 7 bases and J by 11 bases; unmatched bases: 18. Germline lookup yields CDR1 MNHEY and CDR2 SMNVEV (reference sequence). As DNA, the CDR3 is TGTGCCAGCAACATAGCGGGGGGACTCGCACAGAAGAGGCAGTATTTT. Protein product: CASNIAGGLAQKRQYF.

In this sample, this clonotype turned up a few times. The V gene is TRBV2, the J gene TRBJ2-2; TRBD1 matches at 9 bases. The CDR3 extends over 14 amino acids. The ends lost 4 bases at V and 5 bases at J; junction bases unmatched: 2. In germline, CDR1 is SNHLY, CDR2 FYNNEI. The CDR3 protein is CASSGGTGTGELFF. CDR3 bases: TGTGCCAGCAGTGGAGGGACAGGGACCGGGGAGCTGTTTTTT.

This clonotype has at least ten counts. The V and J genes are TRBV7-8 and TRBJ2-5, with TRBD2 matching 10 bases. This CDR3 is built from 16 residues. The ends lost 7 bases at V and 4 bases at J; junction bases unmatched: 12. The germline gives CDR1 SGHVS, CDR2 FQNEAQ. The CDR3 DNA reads TGTGCCAGCACCCCCGGGGGAGCGGGGGGGGGAGAGACCCAGTACTTC. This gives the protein CASTPGGAGGGETQYF. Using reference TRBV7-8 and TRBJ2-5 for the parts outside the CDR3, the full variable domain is GAGVSQSPRYKVAKRGQDVALRCDPISGHVSLFWYQQALGQGPEFLTYFQNEAQLDKSGLPSDRFFAERPEGSVSTLKIQRTQQEDSAVYLCASTPGGAGGGETQYFGPGTRLLVL.

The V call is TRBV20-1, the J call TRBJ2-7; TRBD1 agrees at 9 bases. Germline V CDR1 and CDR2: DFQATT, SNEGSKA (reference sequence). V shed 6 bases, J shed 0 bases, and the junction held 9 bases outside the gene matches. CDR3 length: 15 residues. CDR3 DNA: TGCAGTGCATCTTACCGGACAGGGGACTCCTACGAGCAGTACGTC. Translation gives CSASYRTGDSYEQYV.

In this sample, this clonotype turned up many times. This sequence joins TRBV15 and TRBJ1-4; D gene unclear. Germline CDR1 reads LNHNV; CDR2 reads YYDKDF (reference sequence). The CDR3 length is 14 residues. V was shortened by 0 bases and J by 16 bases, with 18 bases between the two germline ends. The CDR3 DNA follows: TGTGCCACCAGCAGAGATCTTGGTCAGGTTAGCTCGTTTTTT. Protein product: CATSRDLGQVSSFF.

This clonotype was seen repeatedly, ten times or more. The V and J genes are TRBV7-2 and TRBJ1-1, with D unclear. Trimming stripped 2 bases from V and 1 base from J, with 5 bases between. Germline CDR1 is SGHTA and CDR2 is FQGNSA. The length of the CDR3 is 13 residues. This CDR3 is CASSLSRNTEAFF. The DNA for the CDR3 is TGTGCCAGCAGCTTAAGCAGGAACACTGAAGCTTTCTTT.

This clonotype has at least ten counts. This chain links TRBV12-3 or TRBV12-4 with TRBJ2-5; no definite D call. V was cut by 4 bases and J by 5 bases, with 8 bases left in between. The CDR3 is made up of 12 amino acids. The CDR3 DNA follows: TGTGCCAGCAGTTCCGGCTGGGAGACCCAGTACTTC. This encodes CASSSGWETQYF.

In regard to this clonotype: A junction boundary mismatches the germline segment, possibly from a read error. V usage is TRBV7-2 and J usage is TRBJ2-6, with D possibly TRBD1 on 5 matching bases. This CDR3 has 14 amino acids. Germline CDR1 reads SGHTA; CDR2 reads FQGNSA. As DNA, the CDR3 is TGTGCCAGCAACTTCGGGTCTGGGGCCGACGTCCTGACTTTC. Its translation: CASNFGSGADVLTF.

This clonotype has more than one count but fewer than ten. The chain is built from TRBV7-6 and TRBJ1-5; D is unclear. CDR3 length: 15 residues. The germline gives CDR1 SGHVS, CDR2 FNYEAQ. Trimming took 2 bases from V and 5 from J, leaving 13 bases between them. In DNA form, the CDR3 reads TGTGCCAGCAGCTTACGGCCATCTCAGGATCAGCCCCAGCATTTT. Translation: CASSLRPSQDQPQHF.